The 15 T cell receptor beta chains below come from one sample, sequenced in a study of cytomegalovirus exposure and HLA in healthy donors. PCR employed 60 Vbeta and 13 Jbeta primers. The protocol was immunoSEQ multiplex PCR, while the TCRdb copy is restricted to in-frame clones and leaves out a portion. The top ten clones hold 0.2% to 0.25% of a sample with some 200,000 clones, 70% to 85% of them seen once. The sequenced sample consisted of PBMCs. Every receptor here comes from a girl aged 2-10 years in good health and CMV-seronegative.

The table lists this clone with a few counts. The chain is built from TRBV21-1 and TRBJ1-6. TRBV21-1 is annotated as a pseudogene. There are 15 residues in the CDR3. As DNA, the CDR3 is TGTGCCAGCCCCGGGGGAAGTTTCTATAATTCACCCCTCCACTTT. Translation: CASPGGSFYNSPLHF.

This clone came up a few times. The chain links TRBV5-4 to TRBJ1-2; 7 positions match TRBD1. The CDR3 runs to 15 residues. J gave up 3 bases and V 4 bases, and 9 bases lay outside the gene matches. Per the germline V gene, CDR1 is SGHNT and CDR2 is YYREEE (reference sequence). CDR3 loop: CASSTGQLSHYGYTF. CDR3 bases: TGTGCCAGCAGCACGGGACAGCTAAGCCACTATGGCTACACCTTC.

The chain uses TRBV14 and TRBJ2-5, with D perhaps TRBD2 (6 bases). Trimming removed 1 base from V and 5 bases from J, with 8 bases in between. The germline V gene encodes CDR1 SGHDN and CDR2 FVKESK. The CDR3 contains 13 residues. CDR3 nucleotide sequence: TGTGCCAGCAGCCAAGGACTAGGGGAGACCCAGTACTTC. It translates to CASSQGLGETQYF.

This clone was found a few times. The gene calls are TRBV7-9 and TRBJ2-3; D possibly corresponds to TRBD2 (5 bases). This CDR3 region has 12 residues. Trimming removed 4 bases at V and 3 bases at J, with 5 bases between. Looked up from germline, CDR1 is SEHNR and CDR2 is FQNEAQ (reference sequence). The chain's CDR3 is CASSSGTDTQYF. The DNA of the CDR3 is TGTGCCAGCAGCTCGGGAACAGATACGCAGTATTTT.

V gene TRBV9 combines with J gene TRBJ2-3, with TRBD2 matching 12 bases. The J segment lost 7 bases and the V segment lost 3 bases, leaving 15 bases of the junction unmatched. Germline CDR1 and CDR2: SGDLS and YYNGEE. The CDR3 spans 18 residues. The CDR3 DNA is TGTGCCAGCAGCGAAGCCCCCTCCCTAGCGGGGGGGCCGAATACGCAGTATTTT. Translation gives CASSEAPSLAGGPNTQYF.

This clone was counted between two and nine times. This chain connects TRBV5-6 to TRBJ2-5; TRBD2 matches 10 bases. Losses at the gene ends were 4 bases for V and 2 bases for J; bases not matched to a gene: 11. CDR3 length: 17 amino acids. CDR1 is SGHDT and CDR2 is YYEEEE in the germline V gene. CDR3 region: CASSRGLAGVKQETQYF. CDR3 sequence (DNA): TGTGCCAGCAGCAGGGGGCTAGCGGGGGTAAAGCAAGAGACCCAGTACTTC.

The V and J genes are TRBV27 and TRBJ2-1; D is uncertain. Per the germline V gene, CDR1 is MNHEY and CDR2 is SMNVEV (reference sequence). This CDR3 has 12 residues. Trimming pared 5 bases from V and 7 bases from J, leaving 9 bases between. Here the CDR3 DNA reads TGTGCCAGCAGTCCGAATAGAAATGAGCAGTTCTTC. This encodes CASSPNRNEQFF.

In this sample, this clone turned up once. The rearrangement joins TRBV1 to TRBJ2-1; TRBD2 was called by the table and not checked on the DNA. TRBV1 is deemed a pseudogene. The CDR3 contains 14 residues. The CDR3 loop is CTSSQDREADEQFF. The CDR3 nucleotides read TGCACCAGCAGCCAAGATCGCGAGGCCGATGAGCAGTTCTTC.

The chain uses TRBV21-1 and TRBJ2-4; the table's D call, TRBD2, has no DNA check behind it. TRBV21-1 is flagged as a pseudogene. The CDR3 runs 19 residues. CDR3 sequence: CASNIVRGLGGVEKNIQYF. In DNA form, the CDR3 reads TGTGCCAGCAACATTGTAAGGGGACTGGGGGGGGTAGAGAAAAACATTCAGTACTTC.

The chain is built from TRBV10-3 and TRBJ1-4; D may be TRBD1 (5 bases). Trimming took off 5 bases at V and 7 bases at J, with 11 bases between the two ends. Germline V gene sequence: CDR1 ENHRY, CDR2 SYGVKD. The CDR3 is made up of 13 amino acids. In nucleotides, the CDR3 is TGTGCCATCAGTCAAAATAGGGGTGAAAAACTGTTTTTT. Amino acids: CAISQNRGEKLFF.

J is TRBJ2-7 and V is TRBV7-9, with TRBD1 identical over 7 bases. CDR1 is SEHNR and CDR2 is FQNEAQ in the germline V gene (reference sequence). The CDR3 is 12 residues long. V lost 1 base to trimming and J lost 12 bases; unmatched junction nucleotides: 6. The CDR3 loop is CASSLEGQAGYF. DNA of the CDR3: TGTGCCAGCAGCTTAGAAGGACAGGCCGGGTACTTC.

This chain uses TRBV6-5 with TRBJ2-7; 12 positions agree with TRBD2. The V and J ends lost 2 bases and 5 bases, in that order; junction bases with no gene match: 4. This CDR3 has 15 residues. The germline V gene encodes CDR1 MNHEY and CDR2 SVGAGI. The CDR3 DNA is TGTGCCAGCAGTTACGGACTAGCGGGAACAGACGAGCAGTACTTC. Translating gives CASSYGLAGTDEQYF.

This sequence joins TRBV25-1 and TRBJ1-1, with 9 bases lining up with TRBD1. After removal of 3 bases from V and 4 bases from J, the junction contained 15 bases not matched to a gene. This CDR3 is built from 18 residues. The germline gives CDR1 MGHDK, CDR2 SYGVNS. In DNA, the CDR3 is TGTGCCAGCAGTGAGCAACGACAGGGGGGACCCGGAGGCACTGAAGCTTTCTTT. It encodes CASSEQRQGGPGGTEAFF.

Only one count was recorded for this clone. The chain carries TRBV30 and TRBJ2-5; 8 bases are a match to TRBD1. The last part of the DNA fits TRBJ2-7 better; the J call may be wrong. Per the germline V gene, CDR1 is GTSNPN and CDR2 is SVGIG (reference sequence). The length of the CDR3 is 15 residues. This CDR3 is CAWSTRDRPAYEQYF. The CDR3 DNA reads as TGTGCCTGGAGTACCCGGGACAGGCCCGCCTACGAGCAGTACTTC.

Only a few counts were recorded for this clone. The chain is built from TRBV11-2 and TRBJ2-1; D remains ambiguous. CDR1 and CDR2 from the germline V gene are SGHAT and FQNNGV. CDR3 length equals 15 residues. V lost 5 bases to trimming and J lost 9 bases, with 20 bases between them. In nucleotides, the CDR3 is TGTGCCAGCAGCCGCGCCGCGGCTCGGTTATTTGAGCAGTTCTTC. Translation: CASSRAAARLFEQFF.